The present entry profiles one TCR beta chain with its context. Its antigen is still unknown. The data are from a study of shared clonotypes between healthy human individuals. Study findings and constraints: Incompleteness in sorted-subset sequencing, despite large depth, was shown by rarefaction.

Some clones are missing from TCRdb's copy, which holds only in-frame ones; the method was immunoSEQ multiplex PCR. Of more than 2,000,000 clones listed, 85% to 95% are singletons. V was trimmed by 1 base and J by 4 bases, leaving 17 bases between them. Germline loops: CDR1 SGHNT, CDR2 YYREEE (reference sequence). The CDR3 is made up of 16 amino acids. Sequencing was performed on naive CD4+ T cells sorted from blood. As for subset: CD45RA+ positively selected. The chain is built from TRBV5-4 and TRBJ1-1, with D unresolved. This receptor was taken from a man aged 18 to 35 in good health. CDR3 DNA: TGTGCCAGCAGCTTGCCGTTAATGGGGATGGGCACTGAAGCTTTCTTT. Its translation is CASSLPLMGMGTEAFF.